The T cell receptor (beta chain) described here comes from a study of blood T cell repertoires in COVID-19. Overall study: Samples representing acute and convalescent COVID-19 were sourced from the United States, Italy and Spain.

Original processing notes: Reference gene primers were amplified, and this amplification served to estimate nucleated cell counts. Sequencing used immunoSEQ multiplex PCR; TCRdb keeps in-frame clones, though not all of them. The DNA gave D and trimming, while V, J and clone size come from that table. This sample has 400,000 to 500,000 clones; about 88% occur once, and the top ten carry 1.4% to 1.5%. This CDR3 spans 12 amino acids. Germline V gives CDR1 SQVTM, CDR2 ANQGSEA. After removal of 4 bases from V and 3 bases from J, the junction contained 2 bases not matched to a gene. The chain combines TRBV29-1 with TRBJ2-7; 8 positions match TRBD1. Material for sequencing was PBMCs or T cells enriched from blood (not recorded which). This clonotype originated in a woman between 18 and 29 years old who had been exposed to COVID-19. The CDR3 spells CSVAGGNYEQYF. In DNA, the CDR3 is TGCAGCGTTGCAGGGGGCAACTACGAGCAGTACTTC.